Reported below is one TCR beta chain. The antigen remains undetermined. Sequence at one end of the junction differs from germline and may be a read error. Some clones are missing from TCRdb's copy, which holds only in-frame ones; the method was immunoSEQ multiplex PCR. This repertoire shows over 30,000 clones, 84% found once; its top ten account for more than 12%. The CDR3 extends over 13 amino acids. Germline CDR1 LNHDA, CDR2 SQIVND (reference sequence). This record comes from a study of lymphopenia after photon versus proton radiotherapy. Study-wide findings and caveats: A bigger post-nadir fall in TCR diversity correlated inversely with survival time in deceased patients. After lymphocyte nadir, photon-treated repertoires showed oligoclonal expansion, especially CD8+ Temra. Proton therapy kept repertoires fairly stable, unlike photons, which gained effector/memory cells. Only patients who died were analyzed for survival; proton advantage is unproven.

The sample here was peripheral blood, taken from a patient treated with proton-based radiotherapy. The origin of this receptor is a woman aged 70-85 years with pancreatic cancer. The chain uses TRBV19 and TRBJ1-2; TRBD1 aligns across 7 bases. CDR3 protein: CASSNLKPGTAFF. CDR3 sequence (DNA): TGTGCCAGTAGCAACCTAAAACCTGGGACAGCCTTCTTC.